This T cell receptor (beta chain) was recovered during a study of glioma-infiltrating T cells. The sample holds a few counts of this clonotype. Using RNA template, CDR3s of TCR alpha and beta were amplified with iRepertoire arm-PCR. One entry per CDR3 protein results from TCRdb running MiXCR on the multiplex PCR reads. The sample contains 300,000 to 450,000 distinct CDR3 sequences, roughly 41% of which appear only once. The source of this sequence is a human donor with low-grade glioma or glioblastoma, undergoing nonglioma brain surgery, or in good health (not recorded which). The sequenced material came from glioma tissue, nonneoplastic brain tissue, or PBMCs (not recorded which).

The chain's CDR3 is CASRTGAPNEKLFF. CDR3 coding DNA: TGTGCCAGCAGGACAGGGGCTCCTAATGAAAAACTGTTTTTT. This rearrangement joins TRBV27 to TRBJ1-4; 8 bases agree with TRBD1. V trimming: 6 bases; J trimming: 3 bases; junction bases outside the gene matches: 3. Germline CDR1 MNHEY, CDR2 SMNVEV (reference sequence). The CDR3 has 14 amino acids. The full variable domain, completed using reference TRBV27 and TRBJ1-4, is EAQVTQNPRYLITVTGKKLTVTCSQNMNHEYMSWYRQDPGLGLRQIYYSMNVEVTDKGDVPEGYKVSRKEKRNFPLILESPSPNQTSLYFCASRTGAPNEKLFFGSGTQLSVL.